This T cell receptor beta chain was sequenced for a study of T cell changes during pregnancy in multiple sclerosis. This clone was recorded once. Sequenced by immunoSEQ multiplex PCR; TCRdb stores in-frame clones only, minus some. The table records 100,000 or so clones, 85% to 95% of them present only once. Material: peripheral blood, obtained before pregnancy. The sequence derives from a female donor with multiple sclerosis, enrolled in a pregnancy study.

DNA of the CDR3: TGTGCCAGCAGCGGGACAGGTAGGATGGATACGCAGTATTTT. Translating it yields CASSGTGRMDTQYF. The V and J genes are TRBV6-1 and TRBJ2-3; 8 bases agree with TRBD1. The CDR3 is 14 amino acids. V was pared by 6 bases and J by 6 bases, with 8 bases of the junction left unmatched. The germline V gene encodes CDR1 MNHNS and CDR2 SASEGT.